This T cell receptor (beta chain) was recorded in a study of blood T cell repertoires in COVID-19. Profiled with immunoSEQ multiplex PCR; TCRdb holds only in-frame clones, not every one. The table records over 130,000 clones, 80% to 85% of them present only once. The CDR3 sequence is 15 residues long. V was cut by 0 bases and J by 0 bases, with 8 bases left in between. The genes are TRBV23-1 and TRBJ1-1; D is perhaps TRBD1 (5 bases). TRBV23-1 is an open reading frame whose function is uncertain. The TCR sequence derives from an elderly woman with acute or convalescent COVID-19. Input material: peripheral blood. The CDR3 nucleotides read TGCGCCAGCAGTCAATCCGCAGGGTTGAACACTGAAGCTTTCTTT. Amino acid sequence: CASSQSAGLNTEAFF.